This T cell receptor beta chain was profiled in a study of control samples from healthy donors and cancer patients. For this clone: Relative to the germline gene, one junction end is altered; a read error may explain this.

Some clones are missing from TCRdb's copy, which holds only in-frame ones; the method was immunoSEQ multiplex PCR. Of some 77,000 clones in the sample, 70% to 90% are singletons; the top ten hold 7.5% to 8%. CDR1 is SSHAT and CDR2 is FNYEAQ in the germline V gene (reference sequence). The CDR3 runs 15 residues. The material sequenced was blood. The chain recombines TRBV7-7 with TRBJ2-1, with 11 bases identical to TRBD2. This clonotype was sampled from an older woman in good health. The CDR3 reads CASSSGTSGYNEQFF. CDR3 in DNA: TGTGCTAGCAGCTCCGGGACTAGCGGATACAATGAGCAGTTCTTC.